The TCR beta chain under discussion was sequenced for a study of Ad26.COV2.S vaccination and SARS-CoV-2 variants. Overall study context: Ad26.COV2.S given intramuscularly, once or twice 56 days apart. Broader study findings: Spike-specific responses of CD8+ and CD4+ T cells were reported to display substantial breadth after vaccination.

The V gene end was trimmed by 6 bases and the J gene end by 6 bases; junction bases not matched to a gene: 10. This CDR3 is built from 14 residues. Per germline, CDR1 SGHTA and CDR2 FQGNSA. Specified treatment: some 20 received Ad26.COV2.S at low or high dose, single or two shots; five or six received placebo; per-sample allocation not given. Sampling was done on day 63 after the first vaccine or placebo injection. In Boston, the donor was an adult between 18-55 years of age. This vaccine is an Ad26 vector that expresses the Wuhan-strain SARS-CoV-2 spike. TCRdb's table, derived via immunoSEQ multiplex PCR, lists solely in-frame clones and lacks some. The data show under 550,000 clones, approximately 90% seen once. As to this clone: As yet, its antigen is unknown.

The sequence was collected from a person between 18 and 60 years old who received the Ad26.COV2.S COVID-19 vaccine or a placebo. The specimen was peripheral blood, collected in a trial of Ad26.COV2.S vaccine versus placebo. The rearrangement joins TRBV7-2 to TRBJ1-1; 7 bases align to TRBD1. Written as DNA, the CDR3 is TGTGCCAGCAGTAAAGCGGAGGGGGCTGCTGAAGCTTTCTTT. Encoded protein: CASSKAEGAAEAFF.